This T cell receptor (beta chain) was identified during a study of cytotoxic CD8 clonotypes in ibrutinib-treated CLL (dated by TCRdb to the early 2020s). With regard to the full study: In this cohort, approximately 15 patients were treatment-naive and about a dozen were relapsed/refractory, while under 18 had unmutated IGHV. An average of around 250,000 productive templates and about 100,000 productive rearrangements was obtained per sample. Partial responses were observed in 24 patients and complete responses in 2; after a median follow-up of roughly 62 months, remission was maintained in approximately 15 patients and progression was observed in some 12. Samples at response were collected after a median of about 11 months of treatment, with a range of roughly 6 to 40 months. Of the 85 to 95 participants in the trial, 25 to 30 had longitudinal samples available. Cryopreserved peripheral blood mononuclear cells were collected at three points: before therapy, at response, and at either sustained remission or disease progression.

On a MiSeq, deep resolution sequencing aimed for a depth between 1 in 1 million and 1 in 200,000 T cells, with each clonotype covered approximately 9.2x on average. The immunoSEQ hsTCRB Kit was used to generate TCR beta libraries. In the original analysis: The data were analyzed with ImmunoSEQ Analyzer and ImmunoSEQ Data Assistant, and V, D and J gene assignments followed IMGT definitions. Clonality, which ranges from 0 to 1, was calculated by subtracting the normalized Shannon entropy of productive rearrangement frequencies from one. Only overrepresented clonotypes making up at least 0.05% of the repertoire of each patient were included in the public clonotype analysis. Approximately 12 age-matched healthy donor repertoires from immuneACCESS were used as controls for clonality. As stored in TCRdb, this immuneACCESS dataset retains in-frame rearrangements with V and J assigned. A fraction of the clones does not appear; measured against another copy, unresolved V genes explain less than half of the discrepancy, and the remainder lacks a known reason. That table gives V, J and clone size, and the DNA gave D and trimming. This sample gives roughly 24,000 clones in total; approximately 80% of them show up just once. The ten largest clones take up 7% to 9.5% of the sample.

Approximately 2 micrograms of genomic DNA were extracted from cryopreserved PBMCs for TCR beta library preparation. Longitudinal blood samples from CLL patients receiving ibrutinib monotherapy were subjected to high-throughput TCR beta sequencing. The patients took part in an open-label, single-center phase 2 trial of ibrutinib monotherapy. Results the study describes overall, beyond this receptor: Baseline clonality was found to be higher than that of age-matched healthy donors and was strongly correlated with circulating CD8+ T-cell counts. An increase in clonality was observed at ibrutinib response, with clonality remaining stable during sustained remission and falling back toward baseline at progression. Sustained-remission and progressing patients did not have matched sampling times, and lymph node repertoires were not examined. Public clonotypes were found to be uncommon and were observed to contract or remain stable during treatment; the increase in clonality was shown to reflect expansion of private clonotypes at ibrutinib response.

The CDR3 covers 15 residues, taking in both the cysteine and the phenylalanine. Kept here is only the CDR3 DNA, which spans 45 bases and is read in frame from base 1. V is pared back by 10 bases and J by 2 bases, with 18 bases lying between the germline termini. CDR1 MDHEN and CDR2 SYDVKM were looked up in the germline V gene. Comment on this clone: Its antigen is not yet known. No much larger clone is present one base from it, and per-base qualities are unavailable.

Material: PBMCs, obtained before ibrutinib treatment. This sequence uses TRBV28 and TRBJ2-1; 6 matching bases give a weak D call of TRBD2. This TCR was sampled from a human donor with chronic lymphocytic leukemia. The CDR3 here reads CATRVSTGAYNEQFF. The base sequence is TGTGCCACCCGCGTATCGACGGGGGCCTACAATGAGCAGTTCTTC.